Included here is one T cell receptor (beta chain) sequence, with context. Its specificity is unknown. This sample is drawn from a study of monozygotic twins with inflammatory bowel disease. Regarding the study as a whole: Concordance status among twins (concordant versus discordant) showed no link to repertoire similarity, possibly from limited power. IBD patients exhibited fewer clonotypes shared with other individuals than healthy twins, particularly with disease activity.

TCRdb re-called the 5' RACE reads and gives one entry per CDR3 protein, without DNA. Its table records a few hundred thousand distinct CDR3 sequences. This CDR3 has 14 residues. CDR1 and CDR2 (germline): SGHKS, YYEKEE (reference sequence). The source is a human donor with ulcerative colitis or Crohn's disease, or a healthy co-twin of an affected twin (not recorded which). Material for sequencing was blood. This chain uses TRBV5-5 with TRBJ2-1; no DNA is available, so the TRBD1 call from TCRdb remains unchecked. The CDR3 is CASSLAYGSGEQFF.